The entry below describes one T cell receptor (beta chain). It has no known antigen specificity. No much larger clonotype is one base removed from it; base qualities were not supplied. The library was obtained by the immunoSEQ multiplex PCR assay. For the multiplex PCR, a mixture combining 60 forward primers for TCR Vbeta segments and 13 reverse primers for TCR Jbeta segments was used. The CDR3 region of rearranged TCR beta genes was amplified from genomic DNA with a multiplex PCR assay. Amplified TCR beta libraries were sequenced as 87-base-pair reads on the Illumina HiSeq System. As for the authors' bioinformatics: Across the 670 or so repertoires, a later analysis counted 78 million or so unique TCR beta chains, 9.5 million to 13 million of which were shared by at least two donors. Raw reads were error-corrected and collapsed into unique sequences with a nearest-neighbor algorithm that merged closely related sequences to remove PCR and sequencing errors. CDR3 sequences were aligned to IMGT reference sequences to assign V, D and J gene segments. For a sequence to be retained, a match of at least six nucleotides to both a V gene segment and a J gene segment was required. A rearrangement was called productive if the CDR3 had no stop codons and remained in frame with V and J, and every other rearrangement was called non-productive. CDR3 was defined according to IMGT convention as the region running from the second conserved V-encoded cysteine to the conserved J-encoded phenylalanine. The earlier analysis of roughly 590 of the donors excluded sequences that lacked an unambiguous match to a single V gene segment. In an earlier analysis of some 590 of the donors, a V segment was called functional when productive rearrangements were above 56.7%, and segregating when the standard deviation between donors exceeded 5%. A statistical classification framework was developed to diagnose cytomegalovirus status using the catalog of TCR beta chain sequences. In a later analysis, V and J genes were assigned by comparing TCR nucleotide sequences against IMGT/GENE-DB human TR gene sequences. The TCRdist pipeline was used in a later analysis to assign CDR3 sequences and most-parsimonious VDJ recombination scenarios. In a later analysis, each TCR beta chain was defined by its CDR3 amino acid sequence together with its V-gene family, and reads without a unique V-gene family were excluded. To address suspected cross-contamination and a sequencing artifact, a later analysis removed some 620 highly shared, low-generation-probability nucleotide sequences. In a later analysis, a clonal expansion index for each public chain was calculated from normalized within-repertoire ranks of inferred template counts. In a later analysis, generation probabilities were computed using a VDJ recombination model fitted to out-of-frame rearrangements, and the results were checked against IGoR. In a later analysis, TCR-TCR, TCR-HLA and TCR-CMV co-occurrence was scored with hypergeometric tests, and a repertoire-size bias correction was applied to TCR pairs. In a later analysis, false discovery rates were estimated by permuting HLA or CMV assignments 20 times. In a later analysis, co-occurring TCRs were grouped with DBSCAN, and TCRdist sequence similarity was added when clustering was performed within HLA-allele-positive subsets. Co-occurrence clustering excluded repertoires with fewer than 30,000 or more than 120,000 public chains, plus five with anomalous nucleotide sharing. Drawn from immuneACCESS, this table holds only the in-frame rearrangements with V and J called that TCRdb kept. Clones are partly lost; checked studies trace under half to an unresolved V gene and leave the rest unexplained. The V and J calls and clone size were taken over from that table, and D and trimming were inferred from the DNA. The sample table records approximately 100,000 clones; 75% of these occur just once. Clones ranked in the top ten supply 8% to 13% of the sample.

The data stem from a study of cytomegalovirus exposure and HLA in healthy donors (dated by TCRdb to about 2017). For context, the study as a whole: According to an earlier analysis of 587 of the donors, roughly 180 million T cells yielded 117 million unique TCR beta sequences and roughly 280 Gb of sequence data. An early release that covered about 600 HLA-typed donors contained approximately 300 gigabases of sequencing data and about 84 million unique TCR sequences. Among the approximately 430 genotyped donors, approximately 81% belonged to the genetic ancestry cluster associated with self-reported Caucasian donors. The study aimed to test whether cataloging public T cell receptors could reveal signatures of past pathogen exposure. The T cell repertoires of 550 to 850 subjects were profiled by immunosequencing and related to cytomegalovirus serostatus. In addition to the first cohort of 666 subjects, a separate validation cohort of under 150 different subjects was used. The study combined high-throughput TCR immunosequencing, statistical association of individual TCRs with disease status, and machine learning to predict cytomegalovirus infection status. A later analysis re-examined previously published TCR beta repertoires from 600 to 700 donors and added high-resolution HLA genotyping to investigate patterns of TCR occurrence. In the later analysis, no new phenotypic data were used to find candidate immune exposures; instead, reliance was placed on TCR beta sequences and their occurrence across donors. An earlier analysis of some 500 of the donors used high-throughput TCR beta sequencing to judge whether each TCR beta V gene segment behaved as functional or pseudogenic. Donor age, sex, ethnicity and CMV serostatus were compiled together with the repertoire data. A later genetic analysis took genome-wide SNP genotypes for about 55% of the 666 donors and used that subset as a discovery cohort. Every repertoire in the discovery cohort had been generated on one and the same sequencing platform. HLA typing covered class I and class II loci at four-digit resolution. Typing coverage differed by locus: A, B, C, DRB1 and DQB1 were typed in roughly 620-630 donors, DQA1 in roughly 500, DPA1 in some 600, and DPB1 in about 450. Several DR-DQ haplotypes were handled as single units for association and clustering because linkage in the cohort was strong. Among 350 to 400 genotyped donors of the cohort, an average of 235,054 unique TCR beta nucleotide sequences were sequenced per donor, roughly 20% of them non-productive. The investigation overall reported the following: Specific HLA alleles were associated with more than 15,000 TCR beta sequences at a false discovery rate of 0.05 in a later analysis. According to a later analysis, TCR association rates differed among HLA loci, with DRB1 alleles showing the most associated TCRs and HLA-C alleles showing the fewest. Correlated functional status among segregating V segments might reflect linkage disequilibrium, but an unknown experimental factor could not be ruled out. Broadly in line with IMGT annotations, most TCR beta V segments showed up in productive rearrangements about 87% or about 30% of the time in an earlier analysis of roughly 590 of the donors. A group of highly shared sequence variants was considered likely to be a technical artifact of the sequencing pipeline. Some IMGT-functional V segments, including TRBV6-2 and TRBV6-3, could not be distinguished by the 87-base-pair reads and were therefore excluded. In this cohort, only TCR beta chains were sequenced, and detectable features were limited by the absence of alpha or paired-chain data. A further reported finding was that TCR beta sequences accurately predicted the HLA-A and HLA-B alleles for most subjects in the first cohort. According to the authors, the approach could potentially be generalized to other disease states and immunological phenotypes. For the cohort, immune exposure information was limited to CMV serostatus. Approximately 18 rarely observed V segments, including chromosome 9 orphons, were excluded from the earlier analysis of just under 600 of the donors because counts were too low. In the study, around 160 TCR beta chains were listed as associated with cytomegalovirus. Because HLA typing was unavailable for some donors at each locus, only the typed subset was used in association tests. In vitro tests confirmed that a few of the cytomegalovirus-associated TCR beta chains recognize cytomegalovirus antigens. Presence/absence analyses assumed roughly uniform sequencing depth across donors, an assumption that may not hold. According to a later analysis, parvovirus B19, influenza, CMV and Epstein-Barr virus appeared linked to several top co-occurrence clusters. In a later analysis, most CMV-associated TCR beta chains were found to appear HLA-restricted, with HLA associations seemingly driven largely by CMV exposure. In a later genetic analysis, fewer N-insertions in productive TCRs were reported among donors in an Asian-associated ancestry cluster than the roughly 640-donor mean. Cytomegalovirus status was reported to be diagnosed by the classifier with high specificity and sensitivity in both the original and validation cohorts. Compared with equally common non-associated chains, HLA-associated TCR beta chains in a later analysis were more clonally expanded and had lower generation probabilities. While some public TCRs were present in many individuals, most TCR sequences turned up only very rarely across donors. When HLA alleles, especially DR and DQ, strongly co-occurred, attributing TCR associations to individual alleles was difficult. In a later genetic analysis, a missense DCLRE1C variant was associated with V-gene and J-gene trimming of TCR beta chains, and the association was replicated in an independent cohort.

In total, fewer than 750 healthy bone marrow donors made up the cohort. At the time of sampling, all cohort members were nominally healthy, though unrecorded immune exposures were likely present. The donor was CMV seronegative and belonged to the group of over 350 seronegative cohort members. Every donor gave a peripheral blood sample, and the peripheral blood mononuclear cells from that sample were used for TCR beta sequencing. Genomic DNA extraction from the blood cell samples was performed with the Qiagen DNeasy Blood Extraction Kit. CDR1 and CDR2 are drawn from the germline V gene: ENHRY, SYGVKD. The CDR3, from cysteine to phenylalanine, totals 14 residues. The sequence is cut down to CDR3 DNA, 42 bases in frame from base 1. Ends trimmed: V by 10 bases, J by 3 bases; bases unmatched to a gene: 12.

The chain is assembled from TRBV10-3 and TRBJ2-7; 7 middle bases align to TRBD2. This clonotype originated in a man over 45 in good health and CMV-seronegative. The sequenced sample consisted of PBMCs. The CDR3 loop reads CASNPSGLYYEQYF. The DNA reads TGTGCCAGCAACCCCTCGGGACTATACTACGAGCAGTACTTC.